Below, 17 T cell receptor beta chains from the same sample are listed, as sequenced in a study of blood T cell repertoires in COVID-19. Libraries were prepared by immunoSEQ multiplex PCR; TCRdb keeps only in-frame clonotypes and omits some of them. This table has more than 45,000 clones, 65% to 90% appearing once. Material for sequencing was peripheral blood. These receptors were taken from a man aged 65-85 years with acute or convalescent COVID-19.

V usage is TRBV10-1 and J usage is TRBJ1-2; a weak D match, TRBD1 (5 bases). The CDR3 runs 11 residues. The V end lost 3 bases, the J end lost 7 bases, and 6 bases lay between the germline ends. CDR1 and CDR2 from the germline V gene are WNHNN and SYGVQD (reference sequence). CDR3 nucleotide sequence: TGCGCCAGCAGTGATGACAGTGGCTACACCTTC. This encodes CASSDDSGYTF.

V is TRBV6-5 and J is TRBJ1-1; 7 bases fit TRBD1. This CDR3 spans 11 amino acids. Germline V gene data show CDR1 as MNHEY and CDR2 as SVGAGI. With 8 bases clipped from V and 7 bases from J, the junction kept 4 bases outside the gene matches. This CDR3 is CASQGQFEAFF. The DNA for the CDR3 is TGTGCCAGCCAGGGACAGTTTGAAGCTTTCTTT.

This chain uses TRBV15 with TRBJ2-5, with a tentative D call TRBD1 (5 bases). V shed 0 bases and J shed 5 bases, with 10 bases lying between them. Germline assignment: CDR1 LNHNV and CDR2 YYDKDF (reference sequence). The CDR3 runs to 14 residues. CDR3 in DNA: TGTGCCACCAGCAGAGAACAGGCCGCGGAGACCCAGTACTTC. It is translated as CATSREQAAETQYF.

The chain joins TRBV11-2 to TRBJ2-1; 9 bases are a match to TRBD2. V shed 0 bases and J 5 bases; nucleotides not matched to a gene: 8. Germline CDR1 and CDR2: SGHAT and FQNNGV. The CDR3 runs 17 residues. CDR3 nucleotides: TGTGCCAGCAGCTTAGAATATGCGGGAGGGCCCCACAATGAGCAGTTCTTC. Its protein product is CASSLEYAGGPHNEQFF.

The rearrangement links TRBV6-2 or TRBV6-3 to TRBJ1-4, with TRBD1 matching 11 bases. CDR1 and CDR2 from the germline V gene are MNHEY and SVGEGT. The J segment lost 6 bases and the V segment lost 0 bases, leaving 9 bases of the junction unmatched. This CDR3 has 18 residues. The CDR3 spells CASSYSYWPGQGDEKLFF. CDR3 coding DNA: TGTGCCAGCAGTTACTCTTACTGGCCGGGACAGGGGGATGAAAAACTGTTTTTT.

V gene TRBV19 combines with J gene TRBJ2-2; 7 nucleotides match TRBD1. The V gene end was trimmed by 6 bases and the J gene end by 5 bases; junction bases not matched to a gene: 9. The CDR3 runs to 15 residues. Germline values: CDR1 LNHDA, CDR2 SQIVND (reference sequence). DNA of the CDR3: TGTGCCAGTAGAAGGGACAGCGCAACGACCGGGGAGCTGTTTTTT. Its translation is CASRRDSATTGELFF.

This rearrangement joins TRBV6-5 to TRBJ2-7, with D hard to call. The CDR3 is 14 amino acids. Trimming cost V 0 bases and J 2 bases, with 8 bases left between them. Germline assignment: CDR1 MNHEY and CDR2 SVGAGI. CDR3 sequence (DNA): TGTGCCAGCAGTTACTCGGCTTCCACCTACGAGCAGTACTTC. Amino acids: CASSYSASTYEQYF.

The chain combines TRBV21-1 with TRBJ2-1; TRBD2, the table's D call, lacks a check against the DNA. TRBV21-1 is assigned pseudogene status. The CDR3 has 15 amino acids. The CDR3 here is CASSARTGGSGEQFF. In nucleotides, the CDR3 is TGTGCCAGCAGCGCCAGGACCGGGGGAAGTGGTGAGCAGTTCTTC.

The gene calls are TRBV6-5 and TRBJ2-2; D may be TRBD2 (6 bases). Per the germline V gene, CDR1 is MNHEY and CDR2 is SVGAGI. V lost 8 bases to trimming and J lost 6 bases, with 7 bases between them. The CDR3 is 11 residues long. CDR3 nucleotides: TGTGCCAGCGCGGGGTCCGGGGAGCTGTTTTTT. It yields the protein CASAGSGELFF.

CDR3 sequence: CASSERATSGSGEQFF. CDR3 coding DNA: TGTGCCAGCAGTGAACGAGCGACTAGCGGGAGCGGTGAGCAGTTCTTC. The rearrangement links TRBV6-1 to TRBJ2-1; 12 nucleotides align to TRBD2. Per the germline V gene, CDR1 is MNHNS and CDR2 is SASEGT. V dropped 2 bases and J dropped 9; count of bases not matched to a gene: 8. This CDR3 comprises 16 residues.

The V gene is TRBV18, the J gene TRBJ1-6; no reliable D call. CDR3 length equals 15 residues. V lost 2 bases and J 3 bases, leaving 8 bases between the germline ends. CDR1 and CDR2 from the germline V gene are KGHSH and LQKENI. The CDR3 DNA reads as TGTGCCAGCTCACCATCGAGGGACTATAATTCACCCCTCCACTTT. Translating gives CASSPSRDYNSPLHF.

This clone was counted a single time. The chain carries TRBV5-1 and TRBJ1-1, with a possible D match to TRBD1 (5 bases). This CDR3 is built from 15 residues. The V and J ends lost 5 bases and 2 bases respectively, with 16 bases between them. Germline V CDR1 and CDR2: SGHRS, YFSETQ. CDR3 in DNA: TGCGCCAGCAGTAATCAGGGTGCTTTTAACACTGAAGCTTTCTTT. Translation: CASSNQGAFNTEAFF.

V gene TRBV19 combines with J gene TRBJ1-4, with 10 bases fitting TRBD1. From germline, CDR1 is LNHDA and CDR2 SQIVND (reference sequence). This CDR3 is built from 15 residues. V shed 6 bases, J shed 6 bases, and the junction held 7 bases outside the gene matches. The CDR3 loop reads CASSGQGDGYEKLFF. The CDR3 DNA is TGTGCCAGTAGCGGACAGGGGGATGGATATGAAAAACTGTTTTTT.

This clone was seen more than once but under ten times. V gene TRBV7-2 combines with J gene TRBJ1-1; no definite D call. This CDR3 spans 14 amino acids. Between the trimmed V and J ends, which lost 3 bases and 4 bases, there was a span of 12 bases. Germline values: CDR1 SGHTA, CDR2 FQGNSA. CDR3 loop: CASSFQPRGTEAFF. The DNA for the CDR3 is TGTGCCAGCAGCTTTCAACCAAGAGGCACTGAAGCTTTCTTT. The full variable domain, in which reference TRBV7-2 and TRBJ1-1 provide the parts outside the CDR3, is GAGVSQSPSNKVTEKGKDVELRCDPISGHTALYWYRQSLGQGLEFLIYFQGNSAPDKSGLPSDRFSAERTGGSVSTLTIQRTQQEDSAVYLCASSFQPRGTEAFFGQGTRLTVV.

V gene TRBV29-1 combines with J gene TRBJ1-5; perhaps TRBD1 as D (5 bases). V lost 4 bases and J 3 bases, leaving 10 bases between the germline ends. The CDR3 consists of 13 residues. Germline values: CDR1 SQVTM, CDR2 ANQGSEA. The CDR3 sequence is CSVVEGDNQPQHF. CDR3 sequence (DNA): TGCAGCGTTGTAGAAGGGGACAATCAGCCCCAGCATTTT.

The chain carries TRBV5-1 and TRBJ2-2, with TRBD1 matching over 7 bases. This CDR3 is built from 15 residues. V lost 3 bases, J lost 1 base, and 3 bases stayed unmatched. Germline V gene lookup returns CDR1 SGHRS and CDR2 YFSETQ. DNA of the CDR3: TGCGCCAGCAGCTACGGACAGGAGAACACCGGGGAGCTGTTTTTT. Translated: CASSYGQENTGELFF.

The CDR3 DNA reads TGTGCCAGCAGCTTAGCCTTCGGGGGAACCTACGAGCAGTACTTC. Protein: CASSLAFGGTYEQYF. The V and J genes are TRBV7-6 and TRBJ2-7; D possibly corresponds to TRBD2 (6 bases). Germline-derived CDR1 and CDR2 are SGHVS and FNYEAQ. The V and J ends lost 0 bases and 2 bases respectively, with 11 bases between them. The CDR3 is 15 residues long.